This T cell receptor (beta chain) was captured in a study of T cells in localized non-small cell lung cancer. Study-level points and caveats: Among the tissues sampled, uninvolved adjacent lung had the highest T cell clonality, above tumor. Multi-region tumor sequencing was not done, so intratumor heterogeneity could not be excluded. Adjacent lung had a median roughly 53 of the 100 largest tumor clones.

Trimming took 3 bases from V and 5 from J, leaving 18 bases between them. The CDR3 is made up of 15 amino acids. Germline V gene sequence: CDR1 SGDLS, CDR2 YYNGEE. Assay: immunoSEQ multiplex PCR; the TCRdb copy retains only in-frame clones and omits some. The sample shows some 17,000 clones, almost 90% of them seen only once. Comment on this clone: Its antigen is still unknown.

The sequence was obtained from a woman aged 40-69 years with stage III lung adenocarcinoma. The sample here was peripheral blood mononuclear cells, taken before any cancer treatment. The chain joins TRBV9 to TRBJ2-7, with D perhaps given as TRBD1 or TRBD2 (5 bases each). This chain's CDR3 is CASSASGTPMDEQYF. In DNA form, the CDR3 reads TGTGCCAGCAGCGCGTCCGGGACCCCAATGGACGAGCAGTACTTC.